These 13 T cell receptor beta chains were sequenced from one sample in a study of blood T cell repertoires in COVID-19. Repertoires were generated with immunoSEQ multiplex PCR, while TCRdb's copy carries only in-frame clones and drops some. The table records approximately 230,000 clones, 79% of them present only once. The specimen sequenced was peripheral blood. Receptors originate from a middle-aged woman with active or convalescent COVID-19.

This chain links TRBV7-3 with TRBJ1-1, with D possibly matching TRBD1 (5 bases). Germline V gene sequence: CDR1 SGHTA, CDR2 FQGTGA. The V end was cut by 7 bases, the J end by 8 bases, with 11 bases between. The CDR3 runs to 11 residues. The CDR3 bases are TGTGCCAGCAACGCGACAGACGAAGCTTTCTTT. Amino acid sequence: CASNATDEAFF.

This clone occurred once. This chain joins TRBV27 and TRBJ1-2, with D maybe TRBD1 (5 bases). Deletions cut 7 bases from V and 5 bases from J, with 17 bases between. The CDR3 totals 14 residues. Germline values: CDR1 MNHEY, CDR2 SMNVEV (reference sequence). For the CDR3, the DNA is TGTGCCAGCAACACGACACTGGGGCGGTATGGCTACACCTTC. It specifies CASNTTLGRYGYTF.

This sequence joins TRBV11-2 and TRBJ1-1; TRBD1 agrees at 7 bases. This CDR3 spans 15 amino acids. Germline V CDR1 and CDR2: SGHAT, FQNNGV. V was clipped by 5 bases and J by 5 bases; unmatched bases: 11. CDR3: CASSPDRVAGTEAFF. Written as DNA, the CDR3 is TGTGCCAGCAGCCCAGACAGGGTCGCCGGGACTGAAGCTTTCTTT.

This rearrangement joins TRBV9 to TRBJ2-5, with TRBD2 matching 13 bases. Germline V CDR1 and CDR2: SGDLS, YYNGEE. Trimming took 4 bases from V and 5 from J; bases not matched to a gene: 14. The CDR3 loop spans 18 amino acids. CDR3 residues: CASSPNPRTSGGGETQYF. The DNA for the CDR3 is TGTGCCAGCAGCCCAAATCCCCGGACTAGCGGGGGAGGCGAGACCCAGTACTTC.

V gene TRBV10-2 combines with J gene TRBJ2-7, with TRBD1 identical over 7 bases. The junction had 1 base not matched to a gene; V was cut back by 3 bases and J by 2 bases. The CDR3 spans 13 residues. Germline CDR1 WSHSY, CDR2 SAAADI. The CDR3 reads CASSEGGPYEQYV. The CDR3 DNA reads as TGCGCCAGCAGTGAAGGGGGCCCCTACGAGCAGTACGTC.

This sequence joins TRBV5-1 and TRBJ1-2; 8 nucleotides align to TRBD1. This CDR3 spans 13 amino acids. CDR1 and CDR2 from the germline V gene are SGHRS and YFSETQ. The J segment lost 8 bases and the V segment lost 0 bases, leaving 3 bases of the junction unmatched. The CDR3 region is CASSLGTGMGYTF. The CDR3 bases are TGCGCCAGCAGCTTGGGGACAGGGATGGGCTACACCTTC.

The chain recombines TRBV10-2 with TRBJ2-3; 8 bases map to TRBD2. V shed 5 bases, J shed 2 bases, and the junction held 9 bases outside the gene matches. Germline CDR1 WSHSY, CDR2 SAAADI. CDR3 size: 16 residues. CDR3 DNA: TGCGCCAGCAGTCATGGGACTAGTGCAGCCACAGATACGCAGTATTTT. Its protein product is CASSHGTSAATDTQYF.

This chain links TRBV16 with TRBJ1-1; a weak D match, TRBD1 (5 bases). The CDR3 has 15 amino acids. Looked up from germline, CDR1 is KGHSY and CDR2 is FQNENV. V was cut by 2 bases and J by 0 bases, with 10 bases left in between. CDR3 DNA: TGTGCCAGCAGCCAACGCCGACAGATGAACACTGAAGCTTTCTTT. This encodes CASSQRRQMNTEAFF. Based on the CDR3 plus reference TRBV16 and TRBJ1-1, the full variable domain is GEEVAQTPKHLVRGEGQKAKLYCAPIKGHSYVFWYQQVLKNEFKFLISFQNENVFDETGMPKERFSAKCLPNSPCSLEIQATKLEDSAVYFCASSQRRQMNTEAFFGQGTRLTVV.

The rearrangement uses TRBV4-1 and TRBJ2-2; TRBD1 matches at 9 bases. Germline V gene lookup returns CDR1 MGHRA and CDR2 YSYEKL. V trimming: 3 bases; J trimming: 2 bases; junction bases outside the gene matches: 4. This CDR3 comprises 16 residues. The CDR3 here is CASSHPGQGNTGELFF. The CDR3 coding sequence is TGCGCCAGCAGCCATCCGGGACAGGGAAACACCGGGGAGCTGTTTTTT.

This clone showed up just once. The chain combines TRBV5-1 with TRBJ2-3; 12 bases fit TRBD2. CDR1 and CDR2 (germline): SGHRS, YFSETQ. J lost 4 bases, V lost 0 bases, and 3 bases had no gene match. The CDR3 covers 16 residues. CDR3 bases: TGCGCCAGCAGCTTGGGACTAGCGGGGGAGTCAGATACGCAGTATTTT. The encoded protein is CASSLGLAGESDTQYF.

The chain combines TRBV7-6 with TRBJ1-6; 8 bases are shared with TRBD1. Germline V gives CDR1 SGHVS, CDR2 FNYEAQ. Trimming took 1 base from V and 6 from J; bases not matched to a gene: 2. CDR3 size: 15 residues. The CDR3 region is CASSLEGQVNSPLHF. CDR3 nucleotides: TGTGCCAGCAGCTTAGAGGGACAGGTTAATTCACCCCTCCACTTT.

The chain is built from TRBV11-2 and TRBJ1-6, with 10 bases that match TRBD1. The CDR3 is made up of 14 amino acids. Germline CDR1 is SGHAT and CDR2 is FQNNGV. The V and J ends lost 3 bases and 11 bases, in that order; junction bases with no gene match: 4. CDR3 sequence reads: CASSFGTGEAPLHF. The CDR3 DNA follows: TGTGCCAGCAGCTTCGGGACAGGGGAGGCACCCCTCCACTTT.

This clone occurred a few times. The chain links TRBV3-1 (or the pseudogene TRBV3-2) to TRBJ1-5; D gene unclear. Per germline, CDR1 LGHDT and CDR2 YNNKEL (reference sequence). The CDR3 length is 14 residues. The V gene lost 0 bases and the J gene lost 3 bases, with 6 bases spanning the gap. The CDR3 loop reads CASSQDGYNQPQHF. CDR3 in DNA: TGTGCCAGCAGCCAAGACGGGTACAATCAGCCCCAGCATTTT.